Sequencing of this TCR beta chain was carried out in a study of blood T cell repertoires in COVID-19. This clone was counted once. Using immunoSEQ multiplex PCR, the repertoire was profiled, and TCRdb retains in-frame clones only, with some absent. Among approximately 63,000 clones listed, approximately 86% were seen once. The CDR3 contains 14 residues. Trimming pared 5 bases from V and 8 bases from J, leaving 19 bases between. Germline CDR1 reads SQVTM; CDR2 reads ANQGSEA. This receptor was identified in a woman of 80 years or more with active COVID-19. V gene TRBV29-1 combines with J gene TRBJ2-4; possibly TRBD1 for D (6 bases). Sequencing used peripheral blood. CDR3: CSVRSGQGTDIQYF. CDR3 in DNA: TGCAGCGTTCGTTCCGGTCAGGGGACGGACATTCAGTACTTC. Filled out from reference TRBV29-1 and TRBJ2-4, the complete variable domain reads SAVISQKPSRDICQRGTSLTIQCQVDSQVTMMFWYRQQPGQSLTLIATANQGSEATYESGFVIDKFPISRPNLTFSTLTVSNMSPEDSSIYLCSVRSGQGTDIQYFGAGTRLSVL.